The 25 T cell receptor beta chains listed next were all sequenced from one sample in a study of shared clonotypes between healthy human individuals. The repertoire was sequenced with immunoSEQ multiplex PCR; TCRdb's copy has only in-frame clones and lacks some. The profile covers some 2,000,000 clones, with approximately 94% appearing a single time and approximately 0.13% taken by the ten largest. The specimen was naive CD4+ T cells sorted from blood. Subset specified: CD45RA+ positively selected. The receptors here all came from a young man in good health.

The V and J genes are TRBV5-4 and TRBJ1-2; D is unclear. The length of the CDR3 is 15 residues. Trimming left V 2 bases short and J 6 bases short, with 17 bases between. The V gene's germline CDR1 is SGHNT and CDR2 YYREEE (reference sequence). CDR3 nucleotides: TGTGCCAGCAGCTTATCTCCCCCCCCGACGGATGGCTACACCTTC. This codes for CASSLSPPPTDGYTF.

This clone has a single count. Written as DNA, the CDR3 is TGTGCCAGCTCAGGGACAGAAAATGAAAAACTGTTTTTT. Translated, it gives CASSGTENEKLFF. This chain joins TRBV18 and TRBJ1-4; the match to TRBD1 covers 7 bases. Germline V gene data show CDR1 as KGHSH and CDR2 as LQKENI. Unmatched junction bases numbered 2, after V lost 5 bases and J lost 5 bases. The CDR3 runs 13 residues.

The DNA of the CDR3 is TGTGCCAGCAGCTTAGACCGGGACAGGGATTCATCTGGCTACACCTTC. It translates to CASSLDRDRDSSGYTF. The chain couples TRBV7-2 to TRBJ1-2; 9 bases agree with TRBD1. Germline V lookup: CDR1 SGHTA, CDR2 FQGNSA. This CDR3 contains 16 residues. J gave up 7 bases and V 1 base, and 10 bases lay outside the gene matches.

The chain is built from TRBV19 and TRBJ1-5; TRBD1 might be the D (6 bases). The length of the CDR3 is 16 residues. CDR1 LNHDA and CDR2 SQIVND come from the germline V gene (reference sequence). V dropped 0 bases and J dropped 6 bases, with 15 bases sitting between them. CDR3 residues: CASSIDVGTITQPQHF. In nucleotides, the CDR3 is TGTGCCAGTAGTATAGATGTCGGGACAATAACTCAGCCCCAGCATTTT.

V is TRBV7-2 and J is TRBJ1-1; TRBD1 aligns across 8 bases. The CDR3 sequence is 12 residues long. The V gene's germline CDR1 is SGHTA and CDR2 FQGNSA. Trimming took 5 bases from V and 9 from J; bases not matched to a gene: 5. The CDR3 protein is CASSLDRAKAFF. In DNA, the CDR3 is TGTGCCAGCAGCCTGGACAGGGCAAAAGCTTTCTTT.

The rearrangement joins TRBV2 to TRBJ1-1; tentatively, D is TRBD1 (5 bases). Trimming left V 7 bases short and J 4 bases short, with 19 bases between. The CDR3 totals 15 residues. The germline V gene has CDR1 SNHLY and CDR2 FYNNEI. CDR3 DNA: TGTGCCAGCACCGGTAGCCTCGGGACTCCCACTGAAGCTTTCTTT. Its translation: CASTGSLGTPTEAFF. Variable domain in full (rest from reference TRBV2 and TRBJ1-1): EPEVTQTPSHQVTQMGQEVILRCVPISNHLYFYWYRQILGQKVEFLVSFYNNEISEKSEIFDDQFSVERPDGSNFTLKIRSTKLEDSAMYFCASTGSLGTPTEAFFGQGTRLTVV.

The CDR3 DNA sequence: TGTGCCACCCATAGAGGGTCGACTAATGAAAAACTGTTTTTT. Its translation is CATHRGSTNEKLFF. The V call is TRBV2, the J call TRBJ1-4; D is ambiguous. Germline assignment: CDR1 SNHLY and CDR2 FYNNEI. Deletions cut 10 bases from V and 2 bases from J, with 14 bases between. The CDR3 totals 14 residues.

The chain is built from TRBV5-6 and TRBJ1-6; no definite D call. There are 14 residues in the CDR3. Germline V lookup: CDR1 SGHDT, CDR2 YYEEEE. Trimming took 0 bases from V and 7 from J, leaving 8 bases between them. Here the CDR3 reads CASSLGQWNSPLHF. The CDR3 DNA sequence: TGTGCCAGCAGCTTGGGGCAGTGGAATTCACCCCTCCACTTT.

V is TRBV6-5 and J is TRBJ1-5; a weak D match, TRBD1 (5 bases). The V gene lost 8 bases and the J gene lost 2 bases, with 10 bases spanning the gap. Germline V CDR1 and CDR2: MNHEY, SVGAGI. The CDR3 sequence is 13 residues long. For the CDR3, the DNA is TGTGCCAGCTCCGGACAACGCAATCAGCCCCAGCATTTT. Residues: CASSGQRNQPQHF.

Points on this clone: This specimen includes other DNA sequences encoding the same CDR3. This chain connects TRBV18 to TRBJ1-3, with 7 bases aligning to TRBD1. Germline V CDR1 and CDR2: KGHSH, LQKENI. V gave up 0 bases and J gave up 2 bases; unmatched junction bases: 4. The CDR3 spans 16 residues. DNA of the CDR3: TGTGCCAGCTCACCACCGGGAACAGGGGCTGGAAACACCATATATTTT. This sequence encodes CASSPPGTGAGNTIYF.

V gene TRBV7-9 combines with J gene TRBJ2-5, with a weak D call TRBD2 (5 bases). CDR3 size: 15 residues. CDR1 and CDR2 (germline): SEHNR, FQNEAQ (reference sequence). Trimming left V 2 bases short and J 1 base short, with 11 bases between. The CDR3: CASSLLPSLQETQYF. CDR3 in DNA: TGTGCCAGCAGCTTACTCCCTAGCCTCCAAGAGACCCAGTACTTC.

The CDR3 nucleotides read TGTGCCACCAGGACCGAGGGAGGGAATGGCTACACCTTC. Encoded protein: CATRTEGGNGYTF. V and J are TRBV15 and TRBJ1-2; D is uncertain. Germline CDR1 LNHNV, CDR2 YYDKDF (reference sequence). Trimming left V 6 bases short and J 6 bases short, with 14 bases between. This CDR3 is 13 amino acids long. The full variable domain, rest sourced from reference TRBV15 and TRBJ1-2, is DAMVIQNPRYQVTQFGKPVTLSCSQTLNHNVMYWYQQKSSQAPKLLFHYYDKDFNNEADTPDNFQSRRPNTSFCFLDIRSPGLGDTAMYLCATRTEGGNGYTFGSGTRLTVV.

The rearrangement links TRBV9 to TRBJ2-3; 8 bases align to TRBD2. Unmatched junction bases numbered 14, after V lost 3 bases and J lost 8 bases. The CDR3 has 16 amino acids. Germline CDR1 and CDR2: SGDLS and YYNGEE. The DNA for the CDR3 is TGTGCCAGCAGCGCTCATGAAGCGGGGGCCGTCCGTACGCAGTATTTT. Encoded protein: CASSAHEAGAVRTQYF.

This clone showed up just a few times. This chain uses TRBV11-2 with TRBJ1-5; D gene ambiguous. Germline CDR1 and CDR2: SGHAT and FQNNGV. V dropped 4 bases and J dropped 0 bases, with 7 bases sitting between them. This CDR3 spans 14 amino acids. CDR3 sequence reads: CASSSGYSNQPQHF. The CDR3 DNA sequence: TGTGCCAGCAGCTCAGGTTATAGCAATCAGCCCCAGCATTTT.

CDR3 in DNA: TGTGCCAGCAGAAGGCTAGCGGGAGAGGGAACAGATACGCAGTATTTT. Amino acid sequence: CASRRLAGEGTDTQYF. The chain combines TRBV6-6 with TRBJ2-3, with 10 bases that match TRBD2. Germline CDR1 MNHNY, CDR2 SVGAGI (reference sequence). This CDR3 region has 16 residues. Trimming removed 6 bases from V and 3 bases from J; junction bases left unmatched: 9.

The V gene is TRBV19, the J gene TRBJ1-2, with D perhaps matching TRBD1 (5 bases). Germline V gene data show CDR1 as LNHDA and CDR2 as SQIVND (reference sequence). V shed 5 bases and J shed 4 bases, with 11 bases lying between them. CDR3 length: 13 amino acids. For the CDR3, the DNA is TGTGCCAGTAGTTCCGGGACGGCCTATGGCTACACCTTC. Its translation: CASSSGTAYGYTF.

V and J are TRBV10-1 and TRBJ2-2; 9 bases align to TRBD2. With V trimmed by 0 bases and J by 9 bases, 5 bases remained unmatched. Germline lookup yields CDR1 WNHNN and CDR2 SYGVQD (reference sequence). The CDR3 spans 15 residues. CDR3 in amino acids: CASSESASGTRELFF. The CDR3 DNA is TGCGCCAGCAGTGAGTCAGCTAGCGGGACCCGGGAGCTGTTTTTT.

The chain has TRBV30 and TRBJ1-2, with 9 bases matching TRBD1. The V gene end was trimmed by 5 bases and the J gene end by 7 bases; junction bases not matched to a gene: 2. Germline CDR1 reads GTSNPN; CDR2 reads SVGIG (reference sequence). This CDR3 has 11 residues. CDR3 in amino acids: CAWGTGSGYTF. The CDR3 DNA reads TGTGCCTGGGGGACAGGGAGTGGCTACACCTTC.

This clone was picked up one time. The V gene is TRBV6-5, the J gene TRBJ1-1, with no clear D. The germline CDR1 and CDR2 sequences are MNHEY and SVGAGI. This CDR3 region has 14 residues. Trimming left V 5 bases short and J 4 bases short, with 14 bases between. The chain's CDR3 is CASSPFSGSTEAFF. The CDR3 DNA follows: TGTGCCAGCAGTCCCTTTTCGGGGTCCACTGAAGCTTTCTTT.

The rearrangement uses TRBV4-3 and TRBJ2-3; D uncertain. The CDR3 covers 15 residues. Trimming removed 1 base at V and 1 base at J, with 9 bases between. Germline CDR1 LGHNA, CDR2 YSLEER. The CDR3 protein is CASSQGEGGTDTQYF. In nucleotides, the CDR3 is TGCGCCAGCAGCCAAGGGGAAGGAGGCACAGATACGCAGTATTTT.

The V and J genes are TRBV5-4 and TRBJ2-1, with 12 bases aligning to TRBD2. The length of the CDR3 is 16 residues. Per the germline V gene, CDR1 is SGHNT and CDR2 is YYREEE (reference sequence). Trimming took 4 bases from V and 6 from J; bases not matched to a gene: 8. In DNA form, the CDR3 reads TGTGCCAGCAGCAGTAGACTAGCGGGAGTGGGCAATGAGCAGTTCTTC. It yields the protein CASSSRLAGVGNEQFF.

The rearrangement joins TRBV28 to TRBJ2-7; D gene ambiguous. The germline V and J ends were trimmed by 4 bases and 0 bases, with 13 bases remaining between them. The CDR3 is 15 amino acids. The germline gives CDR1 MDHEN, CDR2 SYDVKM. The DNA for the CDR3 is TGTGCCAGCAGTTCTCCCGGAGCGATCTCCTACGAGCAGTACTTC. Translated, it gives CASSSPGAISYEQYF.

The chain is built from TRBV18 and TRBJ2-7, with a possible D match to TRBD2 (5 bases). The CDR3 is 20 residues long. The germline CDR1 and CDR2 sequences are KGHSH and LQKENI. The V and J ends lost 5 bases and 5 bases respectively, with 34 bases between them. CDR3 protein: CASSGSFRLKGPEEAHEQYF. DNA for the CDR3: TGTGCCAGCTCAGGTTCATTTAGGCTTAAGGGCCCGGAGGAAGCCCACGAGCAGTACTTC.

CDR3 sequence: CASSYLGPNYGYTF. The CDR3 coding sequence is TGTGCCAGCAGCTACCTTGGACCTAACTATGGCTACACCTTC. This sequence joins TRBV5-4 and TRBJ1-2; D is unclear. This CDR3 is built from 14 residues. Germline loops: CDR1 SGHNT, CDR2 YYREEE (reference sequence). With 3 bases removed from V and 0 bases from J, the gap between germline ends came to 9 bases.

The chain has TRBV4-2 and TRBJ2-3; TRBD1 aligns across 9 bases. The CDR3 is 16 amino acids. In germline, CDR1 is LGHNA, CDR2 YNFKEQ. Unmatched junction bases numbered 3, after V lost 1 base and J lost 1 base. In nucleotides, the CDR3 is TGTGCCAGCAGCCAAGTTCGGACAGGGGGCACAGATACGCAGTATTTT. It encodes CASSQVRTGGTDTQYF.